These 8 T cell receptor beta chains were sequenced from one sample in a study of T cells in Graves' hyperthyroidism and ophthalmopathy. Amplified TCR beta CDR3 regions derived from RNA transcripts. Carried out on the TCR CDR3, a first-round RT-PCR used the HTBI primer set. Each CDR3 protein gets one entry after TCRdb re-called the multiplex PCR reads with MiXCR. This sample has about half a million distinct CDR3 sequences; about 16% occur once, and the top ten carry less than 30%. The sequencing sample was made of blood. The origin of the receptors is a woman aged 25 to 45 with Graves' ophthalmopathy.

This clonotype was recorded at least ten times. The CDR3 loop reads CASSLQGIRIQYF. Written as DNA, the CDR3 is TGTGCCAGCAGTCTTCAGGGGATCCGCATTCAGTACTTC. J is TRBJ2-4 and V is TRBV28; tentatively, D is TRBD1 (6 bases). With 5 bases removed from V and 9 bases from J, the gap between germline ends came to 14 bases. Germline loops: CDR1 MDHEN, CDR2 SYDVKM. This CDR3 comprises 13 residues.

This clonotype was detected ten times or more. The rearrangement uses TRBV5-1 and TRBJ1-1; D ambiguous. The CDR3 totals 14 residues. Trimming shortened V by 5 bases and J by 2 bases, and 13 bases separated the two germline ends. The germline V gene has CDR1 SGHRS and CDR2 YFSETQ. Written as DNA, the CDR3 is TGCGCCAGCAGTTCTGGACCCTCAAACACTGAAGCTTTCTTT. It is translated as CASSSGPSNTEAFF.

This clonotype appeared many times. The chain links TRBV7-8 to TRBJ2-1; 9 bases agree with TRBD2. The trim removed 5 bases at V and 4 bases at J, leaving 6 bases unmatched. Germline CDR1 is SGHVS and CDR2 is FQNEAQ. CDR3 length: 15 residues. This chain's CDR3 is CASSVRLAAYNEQFF. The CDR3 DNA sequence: TGTGCCAGCAGCGTTAGACTAGCGGCTTACAATGAGCAGTTCTTC.

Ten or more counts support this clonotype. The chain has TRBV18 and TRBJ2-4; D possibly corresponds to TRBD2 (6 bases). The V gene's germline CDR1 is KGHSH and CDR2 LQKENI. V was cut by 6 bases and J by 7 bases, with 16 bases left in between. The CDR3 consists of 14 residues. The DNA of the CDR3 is TGTGCCAGCTCGGCGGGACTGTCGGGGAACATTCAGTACTTC. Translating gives CASSAGLSGNIQYF.

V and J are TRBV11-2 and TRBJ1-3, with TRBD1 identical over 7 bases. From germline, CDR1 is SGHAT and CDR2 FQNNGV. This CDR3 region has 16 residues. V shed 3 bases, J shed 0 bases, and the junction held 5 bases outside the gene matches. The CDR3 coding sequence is TGTGCCAGCAGCTTTTTGGGACAGCACTCTGGAAACACCATATATTTT. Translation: CASSFLGQHSGNTIYF. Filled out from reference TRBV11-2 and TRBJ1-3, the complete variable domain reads EAGVAQSPRYKIIEKRQSVAFWCNPISGHATLYWYQQILGQGPKLLIQFQNNGVVDDSQLPKDRFSAERLKGVDSTLKIQPAKLEDSAVYLCASSFLGQHSGNTIYFGEGSWLTVV.

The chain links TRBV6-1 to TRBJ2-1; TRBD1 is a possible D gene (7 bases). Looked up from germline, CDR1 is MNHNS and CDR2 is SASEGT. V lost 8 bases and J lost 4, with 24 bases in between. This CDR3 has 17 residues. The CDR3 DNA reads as TGTGCCAGCCGGGCAGGGGGGACACTACTACTATACAATGAGCAGTTCTTC. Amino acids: CASRAGGTLLLYNEQFF.

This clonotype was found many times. The CDR3 loop is CASSYHWTAGEVEQFF. The CDR3 bases are TGTGCCAGCAGTTATCACTGGACGGCGGGAGAGGTTGAGCAGTTCTTC. The chain uses TRBV6-2 or TRBV6-3 and TRBJ2-1; 7 bases line up with TRBD2. From germline, CDR1 is MNHEY and CDR2 SVGEGT. CDR3 length equals 16 residues. Trimming at V came to 3 bases and at J to 9 bases, leaving 14 bases not matched to a gene.

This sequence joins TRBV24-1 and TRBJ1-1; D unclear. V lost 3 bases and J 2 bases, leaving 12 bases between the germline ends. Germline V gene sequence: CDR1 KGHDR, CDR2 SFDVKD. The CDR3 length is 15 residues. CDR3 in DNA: TGTGCCACCAGTGATCCCAAACTGACCAACACTGAAGCTTTCTTT. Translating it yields CATSDPKLTNTEAFF.